This T cell receptor beta chain derives from a study of early T cells in non-severe SARS-CoV-2 infection. From germline, CDR1 is SEHNR and CDR2 FQNEAQ (reference sequence). The trim removed 5 bases at V and 1 base at J, leaving 9 bases unmatched. The CDR3 contains 16 residues. Each CDR3 protein gets one entry after TCRdb re-called the 5' RACE reads with MiXCR. The table shows more than 15,000 distinct CDR3 sequences, with about 4.8% occurring only once. Sequencing was performed on whole blood. The J gene is TRBJ1-1, the V gene TRBV7-9; TRBD1 matches at 8 bases. This TCR was sampled from an adult who was a healthcare worker with PCR-confirmed SARS-CoV-2 infection or an uninfected control (not recorded which). The CDR3 nucleotides are TGTGCCAGCAGCCCCCGGACAGGGCAATGGAACACTGAAGCTTTCTTT. Its protein product is CASSPRTGQWNTEAFF.